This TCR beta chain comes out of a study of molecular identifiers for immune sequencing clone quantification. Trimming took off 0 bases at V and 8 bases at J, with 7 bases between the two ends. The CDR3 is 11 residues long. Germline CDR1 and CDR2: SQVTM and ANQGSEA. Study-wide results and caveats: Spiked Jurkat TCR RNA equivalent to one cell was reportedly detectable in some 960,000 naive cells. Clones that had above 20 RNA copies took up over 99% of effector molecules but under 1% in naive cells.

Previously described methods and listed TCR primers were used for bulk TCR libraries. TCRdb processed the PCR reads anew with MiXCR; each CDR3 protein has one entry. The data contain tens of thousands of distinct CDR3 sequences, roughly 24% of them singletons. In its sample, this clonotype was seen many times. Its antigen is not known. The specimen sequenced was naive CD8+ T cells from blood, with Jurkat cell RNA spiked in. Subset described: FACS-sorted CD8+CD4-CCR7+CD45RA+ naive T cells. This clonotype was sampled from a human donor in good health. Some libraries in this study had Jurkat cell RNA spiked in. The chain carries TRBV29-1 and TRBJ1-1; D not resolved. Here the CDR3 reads CSVEDRLEAFF. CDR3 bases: TGCAGCGTTGAAGACAGGTTGGAAGCTTTCTTT.